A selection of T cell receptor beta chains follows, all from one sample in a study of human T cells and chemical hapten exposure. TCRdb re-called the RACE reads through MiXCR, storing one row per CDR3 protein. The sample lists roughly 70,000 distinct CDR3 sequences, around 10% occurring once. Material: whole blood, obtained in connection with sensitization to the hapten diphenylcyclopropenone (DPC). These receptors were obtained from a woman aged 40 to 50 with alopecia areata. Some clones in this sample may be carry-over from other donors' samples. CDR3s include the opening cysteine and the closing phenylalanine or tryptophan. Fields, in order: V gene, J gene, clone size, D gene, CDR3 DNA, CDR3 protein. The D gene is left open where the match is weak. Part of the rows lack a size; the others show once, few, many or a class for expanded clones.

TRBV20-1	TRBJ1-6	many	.	TGCAGTGCTAGAGATGTGGGGTGGGGGACAACCTATTCACCCCTCCACTTT	CSARDVGWGTTYSPLHF
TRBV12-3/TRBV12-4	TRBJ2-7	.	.	TGTGCCAGCAGCAAGACATTCTCCTACGAGCAGTACTTC	CASSKTFSYEQYF
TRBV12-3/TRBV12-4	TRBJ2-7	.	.	TGTGCCAGCAGCAGGGCCAGGAGCTCCTACGAGCAGTACTTC	CASSRARSSYEQYF
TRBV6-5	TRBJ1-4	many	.	TGTGCCAGCATGGATCCGGGGGCGGGTGAAAAACTGTTTTTT	CASMDPGAGEKLFF
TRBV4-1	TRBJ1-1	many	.	TGCGCCAGCAGCCACTCCTCAGGACTTGACACTGAAGCTTTCTTT	CASSHSSGLDTEAFF
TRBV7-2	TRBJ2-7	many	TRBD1	TGTGCCAGCAGCTTCACCGGGACAGGCCCCTACGAGCAGTACTTC	CASSFTGTGPYEQYF
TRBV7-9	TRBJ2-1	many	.	TGTGCCAGCACGGGGCGCTCCTACAATGAGCAGTTCTTC	CASTGRSYNEQFF
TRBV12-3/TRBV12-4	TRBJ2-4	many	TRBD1	TGTGCCAGCAGAACCACCGGGACAGGGGATACAAACATTCAGTACTTC	CASRTTGTGDTNIQYF
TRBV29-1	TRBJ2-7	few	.	TGCAGCGTTGAGACAGGAACCGCCTACGAGCAGTACTTC	CSVETGTAYEQYF
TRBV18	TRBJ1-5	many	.	TGTGCCAGCTCACCGGGGGGCGCAGCACAGCCCCAGCATTTT	CASSPGGAAQPQHF
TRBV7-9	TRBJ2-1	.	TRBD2	TGTGCCAGCAGGTATAGCGGGGGCACCAATGAGCAGTTCTTC	CASRYSGGTNEQFF
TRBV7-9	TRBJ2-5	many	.	TGTGCCAGCAGCTTAGAGGTCGGTCGGACCCAGTACTTC	CASSLEVGRTQYF
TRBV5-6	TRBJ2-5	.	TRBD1	TGTGCCAGCAGCTTAGGACAGGCCCCCAAGACCCAGTACTTC	CASSLGQAPKTQYF
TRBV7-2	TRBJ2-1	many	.	TGTGCCAGCAGCTCGTGGGTGAGGGTGGATGAGCAGTTCTTC	CASSSWVRVDEQFF
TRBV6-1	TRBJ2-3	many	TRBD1	TGTGCCAGCACCCCGGACAGGGCTGGGAGTACGCAGTATTTT	CASTPDRAGSTQYF
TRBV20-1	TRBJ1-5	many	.	TGCAGTGCTAGGAGGGACTTCACTTCGAATCAGCCCCAGCATTTT	CSARRDFTSNQPQHF
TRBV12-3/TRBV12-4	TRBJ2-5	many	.	TGTGCCAGCAGTTTACGGGGAATAGCCCAGTACTTC	CASSLRGIAQYF
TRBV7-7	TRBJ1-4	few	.	TGTGCCATCGAACGGGAGACCAATGAAAAACTGTTTTTT	CAIERETNEKLFF
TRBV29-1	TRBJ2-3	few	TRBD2	TGCAGCGTCCAAGGGACTAGCGGGTGGTCTGCAGATACGCAGTATTTT	CSVQGTSGWSADTQYF
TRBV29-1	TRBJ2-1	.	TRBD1	TGCAGCGTCGGACAGGGGACCAGCAATGAGCAGTTCTTC	CSVGQGTSNEQFF
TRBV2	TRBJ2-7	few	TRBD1	TGTGCCAATCGACAGGGCTACGAGCAGTACTTC	CANRQGYEQYF
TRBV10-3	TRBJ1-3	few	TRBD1	TGTGCCATCAGTGGGGCCGGGACAGCTGGAAACACCATATATTTT	CAISGAGTAGNTIYF
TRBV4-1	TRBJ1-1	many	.	TGCGCCAGCAAGACAGCCAGTATGAACACTGAAGCTTTCTTT	CASKTASMNTEAFF
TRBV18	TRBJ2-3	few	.	TGTGCCAGCTCACCCGCGGCTAGCACAGATACGCAGTATTTT	CASSPAASTDTQYF
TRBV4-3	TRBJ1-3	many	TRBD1	TGCGCCAGCAGCCCTGGGACAGGGGCTGGAAACACCATATATTTT	CASSPGTGAGNTIYF
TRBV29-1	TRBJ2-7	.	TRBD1	TGCAGCGTTGAGGCCACAGGGGTTGAGCAGTACTTC	CSVEATGVEQYF
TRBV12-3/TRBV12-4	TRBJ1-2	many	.	TGTGCCAGCAGTCCGGGAGTCTATGGCTACACCTTC	CASSPGVYGYTF
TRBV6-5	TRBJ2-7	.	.	TGTGCCAGCACTAGATCGGGGGCGCAGTTCCACGAGCAGTACTTC	CASTRSGAQFHEQYF
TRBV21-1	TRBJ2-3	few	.	TGTGCCAGCACCCCAGGGACGGTACCGGATACGCAGTATTTT	CASTPGTVPDTQYF
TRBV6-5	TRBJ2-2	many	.	TGTGCCAGCACCTCGGACGGGGAGCTGTTTTTT	CASTSDGELFF
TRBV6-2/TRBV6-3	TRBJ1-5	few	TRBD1	TGTGCCAGCAGAATCGGGACAGGGATTCGAGGCAATCAGCCCCAGCATTTT	CASRIGTGIRGNQPQHF
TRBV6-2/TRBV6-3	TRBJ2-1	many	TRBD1	TGTGCCAGCAGTTTACAGGGGGTTAAGTTCTTC	CASSLQGVKFF
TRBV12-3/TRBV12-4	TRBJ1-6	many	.	TGTGCCAGCAGTCCCTGGGGGCCCGGTTCACCCCTCCACTTT	CASSPWGPGSPLHF
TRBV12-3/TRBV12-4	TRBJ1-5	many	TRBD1	TGTGCCAGCAGCTCAGGGGGATTTAATCAGCCCCAGCATTTT	CASSSGGFNQPQHF
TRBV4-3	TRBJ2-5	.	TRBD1	TGCGCCAGCAGCCAAGCCCGGGACAGGGGGGCGACCCAGTACTTC	CASSQARDRGATQYF
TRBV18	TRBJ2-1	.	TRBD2	TGTGCCAGCTCACCCCGGACTAGCGGGCCTTACAATGAGCAGTTCTTC	CASSPRTSGPYNEQFF
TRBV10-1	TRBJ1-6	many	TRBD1	TGCGCCAGCAGCGTTCCGCCTGGGACAGAGAGCTCCTATAATTCACCCCTCCACTTT	CASSVPPGTESSYNSPLHF
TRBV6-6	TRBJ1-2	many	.	TGTGCCAGCAGTTCCGGACAGAACTATGGCTACACCTTC	CASSSGQNYGYTF
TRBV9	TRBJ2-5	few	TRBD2	TGTGCCAGCAGCCTTAGCGGGGGGTACCAAGAGACCCAGTACTTC	CASSLSGGYQETQYF
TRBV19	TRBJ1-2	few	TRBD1	TGTGCCAGTAGTTCTGGTTGGCAGGGGGCTCGTGGCTACACCTTC	CASSSGWQGARGYTF
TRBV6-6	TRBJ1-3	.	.	TGTGCCAGCAGTTACTCGATGATACTTGGGGGCACCATATATTTT	CASSYSMILGGTIYF
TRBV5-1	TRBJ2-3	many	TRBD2	TGCGCCAGCAGCGCCCTACTAGCGGGGCGCACAGATACGCAGTATTTT	CASSALLAGRTDTQYF